Listed here are 8 T cell receptor beta chains from one sample, sequenced in a study of cytomegalovirus exposure and HLA in healthy donors. With 60 Vbeta and 13 Jbeta primers, the PCR was carried out. The method was immunoSEQ multiplex PCR; TCRdb's version includes in-frame clones alone and lacks a portion of them. The sample comprises some 150,000 clones, around 82% of which are singletons, and about 10% rests with the top ten. The sample taken for sequencing was PBMCs. These receptors all come from a man aged 50 to 60 in good health and CMV-seropositive.

This chain links TRBV5-1 with TRBJ2-7; D perhaps matches TRBD2 (6 bases). There are 14 residues in the CDR3. CDR1 is SGHRS and CDR2 is YFSETQ in the germline V gene. V gave up 2 bases and J gave up 1 base, with 10 bases separating them. The CDR3 DNA follows: TGCGCCAGCAGCTTCGAGGGGAGGTCCTACGAGCAGTACTTC. It is translated as CASSFEGRSYEQYF.

The chain has TRBV2 and TRBJ2-7, with 11 bases identical to TRBD2. The CDR3 consists of 15 residues. The germline gives CDR1 SNHLY, CDR2 FYNNEI. Trimming took 4 bases from V and 7 from J; bases not matched to a gene: 9. Written as DNA, the CDR3 is TGTGCCAGCAGTGGAGAGGTAGCGGGAGGGCGTGAGCAGTACTTC. Translation: CASSGEVAGGREQYF. Full variable domain (outside the CDR3, taken from reference TRBV2 and TRBJ2-7): EPEVTQTPSHQVTQMGQEVILRCVPISNHLYFYWYRQILGQKVEFLVSFYNNEISEKSEIFDDQFSVERPDGSNFTLKIRSTKLEDSAMYFCASSGEVAGGREQYFGPGTRLTVT.

The CDR3 loop reads CASSRGLATSDTQYF. CDR3 coding DNA: TGTGCCAGCTCACGGGGACTCGCAACTTCAGATACGCAGTATTTT. The J gene is TRBJ2-3, the V gene TRBV18; D is possibly TRBD2 (6 bases). This CDR3 has 15 amino acids. Trimming left V 4 bases short and J 4 bases short, with 15 bases between. The V gene's germline CDR1 is KGHSH and CDR2 LQKENI.

The CDR3 region is CAWSVLGRGEQYF. The CDR3 DNA follows: TGTGCCTGGAGTGTTCTGGGAAGGGGCGAGCAGTACTTC. The chain couples TRBV30 to TRBJ2-7; possibly TRBD1 for D (5 bases). The CDR3 loop spans 13 amino acids. Germline V gene sequence: CDR1 GTSNPN, CDR2 SVGIG (reference sequence). The V gene lost 0 bases and the J gene lost 6 bases, with 12 bases spanning the gap.

J is TRBJ1-3 and V is TRBV5-1; 7 nucleotides line up with TRBD1. Unmatched junction bases numbered 7, after V lost 4 bases and J lost 3 bases. CDR3 size: 15 residues. Per germline, CDR1 SGHRS and CDR2 YFSETQ. The CDR3 loop reads CASSVDTGVGNTIYF. As DNA, the CDR3 is TGCGCCAGCAGCGTAGATACAGGGGTTGGAAACACCATATATTTT.

The chain joins TRBV11-3 to TRBJ1-3; D unclear. V was clipped by 0 bases and J by 3 bases, with 15 bases between them. CDR3 length equals 17 residues. CDR1 is SGHNT, CDR2 YENEEA, per germline. This CDR3 is CASSLEKAFLYGNTIYF. CDR3 in DNA: TGTGCCAGCAGCTTAGAAAAAGCATTTCTTTATGGAAACACCATATATTTT.

This clone turned up a few times. The chain combines TRBV4-3 with TRBJ2-7, with 8 positions matching TRBD1. Unmatched junction bases numbered 9, after V lost 4 bases and J lost 4 bases. The CDR3 is 15 amino acids. Germline V gene data show CDR1 as LGHNA and CDR2 as YSLEER. In DNA, the CDR3 is TGCGCCAGCAGCCCTAAGTCAGGGGGCGCGTACGAGCAGTACTTC. Protein sequence: CASSPKSGGAYEQYF.

The genes are TRBV7-9 and TRBJ1-3; D is unresolved. Trimming removed 5 bases at V and 0 bases at J, with 8 bases between. Germline CDR1 reads SEHNR; CDR2 reads FQNEAQ (reference sequence). This CDR3 comprises 14 residues. The CDR3 nucleotides are TGTGCCAGCAGCCCAAACAGCTCTGGAAACACCATATATTTT. Protein: CASSPNSSGNTIYF.